These 25 T cell receptor beta chains were all obtained from the same sample, sequenced in a study of Graves' ophthalmopathy and Graves' hyperthyroidism. Amplified material comprised TCR beta CDR3 regions derived from RNA transcripts. Scientists carried out first-round RT-PCR using HTBI primers and then a second-round multiplex PCR. TCRdb reprocessed the multiplex PCR reads via MiXCR and lists one record per CDR3 protein. Of some 250,000 distinct CDR3 sequences listed, around 50% are singletons. The sequencing input was peripheral blood. The receptors derive from an adult man with Graves' ophthalmopathy.

This clonotype was detected ten times or more. This chain links TRBV7-9 with TRBJ2-6; D remains ambiguous. This CDR3 comprises 13 residues. Germline V gene lookup returns CDR1 SEHNR and CDR2 FQNEAQ (reference sequence). The V gene lost 6 bases and the J gene lost 3 bases, with 6 bases spanning the gap. The CDR3 protein is CASSNGGANVLTF. CDR3 nucleotide sequence: TGTGCCAGCAGTAATGGTGGGGCCAACGTCCTGACTTTC.

This clonotype was seen more than once but under ten times. The chain links TRBV4-2 to TRBJ1-2; 11 bases fit TRBD1. The CDR3 sequence is 13 residues long. Trimming took 7 bases from V and 6 from J; bases not matched to a gene: 4. Per the germline V gene, CDR1 is LGHNA and CDR2 is YNFKEQ. The CDR3 DNA is TGTGCCAGCAAACCGGGACAGGGGGATGGCTACACCTTC. The encoded protein is CASKPGQGDGYTF.

This clonotype has ten or more counts. This chain joins TRBV29-1 and TRBJ1-2, with D possibly TRBD1 on 6 matching bases. Germline-derived CDR1 and CDR2 are SQVTM and ANQGSEA. The length of the CDR3 is 14 residues. V was pared by 3 bases and J by 2 bases, with 13 bases between. CDR3 region: CSVDSRDTNYGYTF. The CDR3 DNA follows: TGCAGCGTTGATTCGAGGGACACCAACTATGGCTACACCTTC.

This clonotype was observed a handful of times. This chain connects TRBV5-1 to TRBJ1-2, with 9 bases lining up with TRBD1. This CDR3 region has 15 residues. Trimming removed 4 bases from V and 7 bases from J; junction bases left unmatched: 11. CDR1 SGHRS and CDR2 YFSETQ come from the germline V gene. CDR3 DNA: TGCGCCAGCAGCCTATTACGACAGGGGGACAGTGGCTACACCTTC. Protein sequence: CASSLLRQGDSGYTF.

The V and J genes are TRBV6-9 and TRBJ1-5; D remains unclear. CDR1 and CDR2 (germline): MNHGY, SVAAGI. V was clipped by 5 bases and J by 0 bases, with 11 bases between them. CDR3 length: 15 residues. The CDR3 DNA sequence: TGTGCCAGCAGTGAAGGCAGACTTAGCAATCAGCCCCAGCATTTT. Amino acid sequence: CASSEGRLSNQPQHF.

V and J are TRBV10-3 and TRBJ1-1; 11 nucleotides line up with TRBD1. The CDR3 length is 15 residues. Germline-derived CDR1 and CDR2 are ENHRY and SYGVKD. The junction had 5 bases not matched to a gene; V was cut back by 5 bases and J by 3 bases. The CDR3 coding sequence is TGTGCCATCAGTCGGACAGGGGGCACCGACACTGAAGCTTTCTTT. Its translation is CAISRTGGTDTEAFF.

The table lists this clonotype with a few counts. V is TRBV9 and J is TRBJ2-2, with TRBD2 matching 10 bases. J was trimmed by 1 base and V by 0 bases; bases with no gene match: 3. Germline CDR1 SGDLS, CDR2 YYNGEE. The CDR3 loop spans 17 amino acids. Here the CDR3 reads CASSVGASGGNTGELFF. The CDR3 region has the DNA TGTGCCAGCAGCGTAGGGGCTAGCGGGGGGAACACCGGGGAGCTGTTTTTT.

In regard to this clonotype: Given the absence of the conserved phenylalanine or tryptophan at the CDR3 end, a read error is likely. The V and J genes are TRBV18 and TRBJ1-1, with 7 bases identical to TRBD1. The trim removed 3 bases at V and 1 base at J, leaving 8 bases unmatched. The CDR3 consists of 16 residues. The V gene's germline CDR1 is KGHSH and CDR2 LQKENI. The CDR3 DNA is TGTGCCAGCTCACCGAGGGGGCAGGGATCGAACACTGAAGCTTTCTCT. This codes for CASSPRGQGSNTEAFS.

This clonotype was picked up a small number of times. This sequence joins TRBV19 and TRBJ2-7; 9 bases fit TRBD2. Losses at the gene ends were 3 bases for V and 7 bases for J; bases not matched to a gene: 10. This CDR3 contains 15 residues. CDR1 and CDR2 (germline): LNHDA, SQIVND (reference sequence). CDR3 in DNA: TGTGCCAGTAGTATGCGGCGGGAGGGCCTATTTGAGCAGTACTTC. The encoded protein is CASSMRREGLFEQYF.

This clonotype was counted a single time. V usage is TRBV2 and J usage is TRBJ1-4, with D uncertain. Judging by the DNA end, TRBJ2-2 fits better; the J call may be wrong. This CDR3 contains 11 residues. Germline V gives CDR1 SNHLY, CDR2 FYNNEI. In DNA, the CDR3 is TGTGCCAGCAGCGCATCCGGGGAGCTGTTTTTT. It encodes CASSASGELFF.

Turning to this clonotype: An end of the junction differs from the germline gene, which may be a read error. The chain recombines TRBV5-1 with TRBJ2-7, with D perhaps assigned TRBD1 or TRBD2 (6 bases each). Germline lookup yields CDR1 SGHRS and CDR2 YFSETQ. The CDR3 spans 11 residues. CDR3 protein: CASSSGGQLLF. The DNA for the CDR3 is TGCGCCAGCAGCTCCGGGGGACAACTCCTATTC.

The V and J genes are TRBV7-3 and TRBJ2-2; no clear D. The V gene lost 4 bases and the J gene lost 7 bases, with 7 bases spanning the gap. The CDR3 spans 12 residues. Germline CDR1 and CDR2: SGHTA and FQGTGA. CDR3 nucleotide sequence: TGTGCCAGCAGCTCTAATTTCGGGGAGCTGTTTTTT. It yields the protein CASSSNFGELFF.

This clonotype has only a few counts. The rearrangement links TRBV9 to TRBJ1-2; TRBD1 is a possible D gene (5 bases). V was trimmed by 0 bases and J by 2 bases, leaving 14 bases between them. Germline V gives CDR1 SGDLS, CDR2 YYNGEE. The CDR3 length is 16 residues. CDR3 nucleotide sequence: TGTGCCAGCAGCGTAGATCGAGAAGGGGTGAACTATGGCTACACCTTC. Translating it yields CASSVDREGVNYGYTF.

The chain links TRBV9 to TRBJ2-2; D call uncertain. Germline CDR1 SGDLS, CDR2 YYNGEE. Trimming shortened V by 5 bases and J by 6 bases, and 11 bases separated the two germline ends. The CDR3 runs to 13 residues. CDR3 residues: CASSFSRAGELFF. CDR3 sequence (DNA): TGTGCCAGCAGTTTTAGTAGGGCCGGGGAGCTGTTTTTT.

This clonotype was seen at least ten times. The gene calls are TRBV20-1 and TRBJ1-2; 7 bases align to TRBD1. Per germline, CDR1 DFQATT and CDR2 SNEGSKA (reference sequence). The J segment lost 5 bases and the V segment lost 5 bases, leaving 8 bases of the junction unmatched. CDR3 length: 13 amino acids. CDR3 nucleotide sequence: TGCAGTGCTCAGGACAGGACTTCGTATGGCTACACCTTC. Translated: CSAQDRTSYGYTF.

The chain has TRBV24-1 and TRBJ2-3; 7 nucleotides agree with TRBD2. Germline-derived CDR1 and CDR2 are KGHDR and SFDVKD. There are 15 residues in the CDR3. Trimming took 7 bases from V and 4 from J; bases not matched to a gene: 10. This CDR3 reads CATRAGVEGADTQYF. Written as DNA, the CDR3 is TGTGCCACCAGGGCGGGAGTCGAGGGCGCAGATACGCAGTATTTT.

As regards this clonotype: Given the absence of the conserved phenylalanine or tryptophan at the CDR3 end, a read error is likely. This chain joins TRBV20-1 and TRBJ1-6; D unresolved. The CDR3 length is 13 residues. Germline V CDR1 and CDR2: DFQATT, SNEGSKA (reference sequence). V lost 7 bases, J lost 7 bases, and 14 bases lay in between. CDR3 loop: CSDSELGNSPLHL. The CDR3, as DNA: TGCAGTGACAGCGAACTAGGGAATTCACCCCTCCACCTT.

This clonotype was seen a single time. This chain connects TRBV6-5 to TRBJ2-7, with D maybe TRBD2 (5 bases). V lost 0 bases to trimming and J lost 0 bases, with 12 bases between them. CDR3 length: 16 residues. Germline assignment: CDR1 MNHEY and CDR2 SVGAGI. Written as DNA, the CDR3 is TGTGCCAGCAGTTACTCGAGGCCCCGGGGCTCCTACGAGCAGTACTTC. Encoded protein: CASSYSRPRGSYEQYF.

The V gene is TRBV11-2, the J gene TRBJ2-6, with no clear D. Trimming removed 5 bases from V and 0 bases from J, with 20 bases in between. The CDR3 covers 19 residues. CDR1 is SGHAT and CDR2 is FQNNGV in the germline V gene. DNA for the CDR3: TGTGCCAGCAGCAAGTCCATGAAGGAGTCTAGCTCTGGGGCCAACGTCCTGACTTTC. This translates into CASSKSMKESSSGANVLTF.

This clonotype appeared a few times. The chain couples TRBV2 to TRBJ1-5; maybe TRBD1 (5 bases). The CDR3 contains 14 residues. Trimming took 3 bases from V and 3 from J, leaving 9 bases between them. CDR1 is SNHLY, CDR2 FYNNEI, per germline. The CDR3 protein is CASSDGGNNQPQHF. CDR3 coding DNA: TGTGCCAGCAGTGACGGGGGGAACAATCAGCCCCAGCATTTT.

The sample holds a few counts of this clonotype. The rearrangement joins TRBV10-3 to TRBJ2-5; D ambiguous. CDR1 and CDR2 from the germline V gene are ENHRY and SYGVKD. CDR3 length: 14 amino acids. Trimming cost V 4 bases and J 2 bases, with 11 bases left between them. CDR3 in amino acids: CAISANSRQETQYF. The CDR3 region has the DNA TGTGCCATCAGTGCGAATAGCAGACAAGAGACCCAGTACTTC.

The chain employs TRBV25-1 and TRBJ1-6; D perhaps matches TRBD1 (5 bases). The V gene lost 8 bases and the J gene lost 2 bases, with 7 bases spanning the gap. Germline-derived CDR1 and CDR2 are MGHDK and SYGVNS. The CDR3 sequence is 13 residues long. The chain's CDR3 is CASQGTYNSPLHF. CDR3 sequence (DNA): TGTGCCAGCCAGGGTACCTATAATTCACCCCTCCACTTT.

This sequence joins TRBV2 and TRBJ1-4; no reliable D call. Germline V lookup: CDR1 SNHLY, CDR2 FYNNEI. This CDR3 has 13 residues. V gave up 5 bases and J gave up 10 bases, with 14 bases separating them. For the CDR3, the DNA is TGTGCCAGCAGTTCCCCTGTGGGCCGAAAACTGTTTTTT. Its translation is CASSSPVGRKLFF.

V usage is TRBV19 and J usage is TRBJ1-4; D call uncertain. The CDR3 has 13 residues. CDR1 is LNHDA and CDR2 is SQIVND in the germline V gene (reference sequence). V lost 7 bases to trimming and J lost 3 bases, with 9 bases between them. The chain's CDR3 is CASKGSSNEKLFF. The CDR3, as DNA: TGTGCCAGTAAGGGCAGTTCTAATGAAAAACTGTTTTTT. Complete variable domain (other parts from reference TRBV19 and TRBJ1-4): DGGITQSPKYLFRKEGQNVTLSCEQNLNHDAMYWYRQDPGQGLRLIYYSQIVNDFQKGDIAEGYSVSREKKESFPLTVTSAQKNPTAFYLCASKGSSNEKLFFGSGTQLSVL.

V usage is TRBV7-9 and J usage is TRBJ1-4; 8 positions agree with TRBD1. CDR1 is SEHNR, CDR2 FQNEAQ, per germline (reference sequence). CDR3 length: 16 residues. Trimming took 5 bases from V and 7 from J; bases not matched to a gene: 12. The CDR3 DNA reads as TGTGCCAGCAGCCGAAGCCGGGACAGGTTGTTTGAAAAACTGTTTTTT. It is translated as CASSRSRDRLFEKLFF.